These 15 T cell receptor beta chains were sequenced from one sample in a study of cytomegalovirus exposure and HLA in healthy donors. Primers: 60 Vbeta forward and 13 Jbeta reverse. The table came from immunoSEQ multiplex PCR; TCRdb's copy has only in-frame clones and leaves some out. The sample contains about 140,000 clones, 75% to 80% of which appear only once. Material for sequencing was PBMCs. Receptors were obtained from a man aged 30 to 45 in good health and CMV-seronegative.

V usage is TRBV6-5 and J usage is TRBJ1-4, with a weak D call TRBD1 (6 bases). The V and J ends lost 6 bases and 4 bases respectively, with 12 bases between them. From germline, CDR1 is MNHEY and CDR2 SVGAGI. The CDR3 runs to 14 residues. CDR3 residues: CASRRQANNEKLFF. The CDR3 DNA reads TGTGCCAGCAGACGACAGGCAAATAATGAAAAACTGTTTTTT.

This chain links TRBV25-1 with TRBJ2-1; 8 nucleotides line up with TRBD1. The V and J ends lost 6 bases and 7 bases, in that order; junction bases with no gene match: 14. The CDR3 is 16 residues long. Germline CDR1 MGHDK, CDR2 SYGVNS. The CDR3 reads CASRKTGTGLWNEQFF. CDR3 nucleotides: TGTGCCAGCAGAAAAACCGGGACAGGCCTTTGGAATGAGCAGTTCTTC.

Here the CDR3 DNA reads TGTGCCAGCAGTGCCGTAGCGGGAGGCCTCTCCTACAATGAGCAGTTCTTC. Its translation: CASSAVAGGLSYNEQFF. This sequence joins TRBV6-1 and TRBJ2-1; 10 nucleotides align to TRBD2. CDR3 length equals 17 residues. V was clipped by 4 bases and J by 0 bases; unmatched bases: 6. Per germline, CDR1 MNHNS and CDR2 SASEGT.

The gene calls are TRBV5-1 and TRBJ1-2, with TRBD1 matching 8 bases. V dropped 3 bases and J dropped 8; count of bases not matched to a gene: 6. Per the germline V gene, CDR1 is SGHRS and CDR2 is YFSETQ. The CDR3 is 13 residues long. The CDR3 here is CASSSTGAGGYTF. DNA of the CDR3: TGCGCCAGCAGCTCGACAGGGGCGGGGGGCTACACCTTC.

The gene calls are TRBV27 and TRBJ1-1; 8 bases agree with TRBD1. J lost 8 bases, V lost 5 bases, and 10 bases had no gene match. Germline V gene lookup returns CDR1 MNHEY and CDR2 SMNVEV (reference sequence). The length of the CDR3 is 14 residues. As DNA, the CDR3 is TGTGCCAGCAGTACAATTCCAGGGGGCCTGGAAGCTTTCTTT. Translating it yields CASSTIPGGLEAFF.

The gene calls are TRBV30 and TRBJ2-7, with D possibly matching TRBD1 (5 bases). With 4 bases removed from V and 0 bases from J, the gap between germline ends came to 13 bases. CDR1 and CDR2 from the germline V gene are GTSNPN and SVGIG (reference sequence). This CDR3 comprises 14 residues. The CDR3 is CAWTPTVISYEQYF. CDR3 bases: TGTGCCTGGACCCCGACAGTAATCTCCTACGAGCAGTACTTC.

This rearrangement joins TRBV6-5 to TRBJ1-4; no reliable D call. Germline-derived CDR1 and CDR2 are MNHEY and SVGAGI. V lost 0 bases and J lost 0, with 8 bases in between. The CDR3 runs to 16 residues. The CDR3 sequence is CASSYSFTATNEKLFF. The CDR3 nucleotides read TGTGCCAGCAGTTACTCGTTCACAGCAACTAATGAAAAACTGTTTTTT.

This sequence joins TRBV9 and TRBJ2-1, with TRBD2 matching 10 bases. CDR1 SGDLS and CDR2 YYNGEE come from the germline V gene. The V gene end was trimmed by 4 bases and the J gene end by 0 bases; junction bases not matched to a gene: 13. The CDR3 contains 19 residues. CDR3 nucleotide sequence: TGTGCCAGCAGCCCACGGACTAGCGGACGCTCGAGCTCCTACAATGAGCAGTTCTTC. This translates into CASSPRTSGRSSSYNEQFF.

The chain recombines TRBV30 with TRBJ1-1, with 8 bases that match TRBD1. V trimming: 0 bases; J trimming: 3 bases; junction bases outside the gene matches: 0. The CDR3 consists of 13 residues. Germline loops: CDR1 GTSNPN, CDR2 SVGIG (reference sequence). CDR3: CAWSVQGDTEAFF. The CDR3 DNA is TGTGCCTGGAGTGTACAGGGGGACACTGAAGCTTTCTTT.

This chain links TRBV6-1 with TRBJ2-7; 8 positions match TRBD2. This CDR3 has 14 amino acids. With V trimmed by 11 bases and J by 2 bases, 11 bases remained unmatched. Germline V gene data show CDR1 as MNHNS and CDR2 as SASEGT. The CDR3: CALRGAGGTYEQYF. CDR3 DNA sequence: TGTGCCCTACGAGGGGCGGGAGGTACCTACGAGCAGTACTTC.

This chain uses TRBV6-6 with TRBJ2-7, with TRBD2 identical over 13 bases. J lost 9 bases, V lost 3 bases, and 11 bases had no gene match. This CDR3 has 16 residues. Germline V gene sequence: CDR1 MNHNY, CDR2 SVGAGI (reference sequence). The CDR3 spells CASSYAGLAGVSGQYF. In DNA form, the CDR3 reads TGTGCCAGCAGTTATGCCGGACTAGCGGGAGTGTCTGGGCAGTACTTC.

A note on this clone: The sample has other DNA sequences that encode this CDR3 too. The V call is TRBV19, the J call TRBJ1-4; 11 positions agree with TRBD1. This CDR3 is 15 amino acids long. Trimming took 5 bases from V and 7 from J; bases not matched to a gene: 6. CDR1 and CDR2 from the germline V gene are LNHDA and SQIVND (reference sequence). The CDR3 is CASSHRGQGGEKLFF. The CDR3, as DNA: TGTGCCAGTAGTCATCGGGGACAGGGGGGTGAAAAACTGTTTTTT.

Only one count was recorded for this clone. V is TRBV7-6 and J is TRBJ2-1, with D uncertain. The CDR3 extends over 16 amino acids. The germline CDR1 and CDR2 sequences are SGHVS and FNYEAQ. The ends were cut back, 2 bases at V and 5 bases at J, with 16 bases in the middle. Here the CDR3 DNA reads TGTGCCAGCAGCTTACGATACGAGCGTTTCAACAATGAGCAGTTCTTC. Translation: CASSLRYERFNNEQFF. Supplemented by reference TRBV7-6 and TRBJ2-1, the full variable domain reads GAGVSQSPRYKVTKRGQDVALRCDPISGHVSLYWYRQALGQGPEFLTYFNYEAQQDKSGLPNDRFSAERPEGSISTLTIQRTEQRDSAMYRCASSLRYERFNNEQFFGPGTRLTVL.

The table lists this clone with a few counts. The V call is TRBV5-5, the J call TRBJ2-7, with TRBD1 matching 8 bases. V shed 5 bases, J shed 4 bases, and the junction held 11 bases outside the gene matches. The CDR3 runs 15 residues. Germline V CDR1 and CDR2: SGHKS, YYEKEE (reference sequence). For the CDR3, the DNA is TGTGCCAGCAGTCCCCAGCCAGGGGGCTCATACGAGCAGTACTTC. Translation gives CASSPQPGGSYEQYF.

The J gene is TRBJ2-7, the V gene TRBV9; D remains ambiguous. The V end was cut by 5 bases, the J end by 1 base, with 10 bases between. This CDR3 comprises 13 residues. Germline V gene data show CDR1 as SGDLS and CDR2 as YYNGEE. The CDR3, as DNA: TGTGCCAGCAGTCCCGGGTTTTCCTACGAGCAGTACTTC. Its translation is CASSPGFSYEQYF.